This passage covers 20 T cell receptor beta chains from one sample sequenced in a study of neurological immune-mediated disorders. MiXCR, applied by TCRdb to the 5' RACE reads, yields one record per CDR3 protein. The repertoire holds 65,000 to 95,000 distinct CDR3 sequences, with 4.5% to 7.5% as singletons. Time point of the sample: longitudinal time-point 2. The sequencing sample was made of PBMCs. Receptor source: a woman aged 55-69 years with multiple sclerosis.

This clonotype was recorded many times. This sequence joins TRBV5-1 and TRBJ2-7; D is possibly TRBD2 (6 bases). CDR1 is SGHRS, CDR2 YFSETQ, per germline. This CDR3 has 15 amino acids. Trimming cost V 0 bases and J 2 bases, with 12 bases left between them. The CDR3, as DNA: TGCGCCAGCAGCTTGGCTCGGGGGTTGGCCTACGAGCAGTACTTC. Protein: CASSLARGLAYEQYF.

A word on this clonotype: With a much larger clone just one base away, this may be a read error. The chain employs TRBV27 and TRBJ1-3; no definite D call. The CDR3 runs 13 residues. Germline CDR1 and CDR2: MNHEY and SMNVEV (reference sequence). CDR3 sequence reads: CASSLSPGSTIYF. CDR3 in DNA: TGTGCCAGCAGCTTATCCCCTGGAAGCACCATATATTTT.

There are a few counts of this clonotype. This chain connects TRBV10-3 to TRBJ1-2, with 9 positions matching TRBD1. Germline V gene sequence: CDR1 ENHRY, CDR2 SYGVKD. The CDR3 spans 13 residues. Unmatched junction bases numbered 3, after V lost 4 bases and J lost 6 bases. The CDR3 nucleotides read TGTGCCATCAGTGGGGGACAGGGAGATGGCTACACCTTC. It codes for CAISGGQGDGYTF.

This clonotype appeared a few times. This chain connects TRBV5-1 to TRBJ1-5, with D unclear. This CDR3 is built from 16 residues. Trimming pared 0 bases from V and 2 bases from J, leaving 12 bases between. CDR1 is SGHRS and CDR2 is YFSETQ in the germline V gene. The CDR3 protein is CASSLEGGGRNQPQHF. Here the CDR3 DNA reads TGCGCCAGCAGCTTGGAGGGTGGAGGGCGCAATCAGCCCCAGCATTTT.

This clonotype was found many times. V and J are TRBV5-1 and TRBJ1-5; TRBD1 might be the D (6 bases). CDR1 and CDR2 (germline): SGHRS, YFSETQ. The CDR3 consists of 13 residues. V lost 5 bases to trimming and J lost 5 bases, with 11 bases between them. The CDR3 spells CASRPDRDQPQHF. The CDR3 nucleotides read TGCGCCAGCAGGCCGGACAGAGATCAGCCCCAGCATTTT.

At least ten counts were recorded for this clonotype. The rearrangement joins TRBV7-2 to TRBJ1-2; D call uncertain. This CDR3 comprises 14 residues. The V gene's germline CDR1 is SGHTA and CDR2 FQGNSA. Trimming pared 1 base from V and 5 bases from J, leaving 11 bases between. The CDR3 sequence is CASSLELYVYGYTF. The CDR3 DNA follows: TGTGCCAGCAGCTTAGAGTTATATGTGTATGGCTACACCTTC.

The table lists this clonotype with many counts. The chain carries TRBV3-1 and TRBJ2-7; no clear D. Trimming removed 0 bases at V and 4 bases at J, with 7 bases between. There are 13 residues in the CDR3. Per germline, CDR1 LGHDT and CDR2 YNNKEL (reference sequence). CDR3 coding DNA: TGTGCCAGCAGCCAAGATTTCACTTACGAGCAGTACTTC. It yields the protein CASSQDFTYEQYF.

The table lists this clonotype with many counts. This chain uses TRBV7-2 with TRBJ2-5; 11 bases map to TRBD2. Germline trimming cut 4 bases from V and 5 bases from J; bases unmatched to any gene: 6. This CDR3 is built from 15 residues. From germline, CDR1 is SGHTA and CDR2 FQGNSA. The CDR3 region has the DNA TGTGCCAGCAGCTCCAGACTAGCGGGGCGGGAGACCCAGTACTTC. It codes for CASSSRLAGRETQYF.

In its sample, this clonotype was seen many times. This rearrangement joins TRBV29-1 to TRBJ2-3; D unresolved. The CDR3 covers 15 residues. Germline loops: CDR1 SQVTM, CDR2 ANQGSEA. V lost 2 bases to trimming and J lost 1 base, with 13 bases between them. CDR3 region: CSVERRLSGTDTQYF. In nucleotides, the CDR3 is TGCAGCGTTGAACGGCGACTGAGTGGCACAGATACGCAGTATTTT.

This clonotype was recorded many times. J is TRBJ2-7 and V is TRBV18, with no clear D. Deletions cut 0 bases from V and 0 bases from J, with 3 bases between. Germline V gene sequence: CDR1 KGHSH, CDR2 LQKENI. The CDR3 has 13 amino acids. The CDR3 protein is CASSPPSSYEQYF. DNA for the CDR3: TGTGCCAGCTCACCACCGAGCTCCTACGAGCAGTACTTC.

In its sample, this clonotype was seen many times. The chain links TRBV6-5 to TRBJ2-7; D possibly corresponds to TRBD1 (6 bases). Trimming cost V 2 bases and J 1 base, with 9 bases left between them. The CDR3 covers 14 residues. Germline lookup yields CDR1 MNHEY and CDR2 SVGAGI. CDR3 bases: TGTGCCAGCAGTTACGGGGGCGATTCCTACGAGCAGTACTTC. Protein sequence: CASSYGGDSYEQYF.

V gene TRBV25-1 combines with J gene TRBJ1-1; TRBD1 aligns across 7 bases. V lost 4 bases, J lost 0 bases, and 5 bases stayed unmatched. The germline gives CDR1 MGHDK, CDR2 SYGVNS. This CDR3 comprises 15 residues. The CDR3 is CASSVPGQMNTEAFF. In nucleotides, the CDR3 is TGTGCCAGCAGTGTTCCGGGACAGATGAACACTGAAGCTTTCTTT.

Ten or more counts support this clonotype. The rearrangement uses TRBV20-1 and TRBJ1-4, with D possibly TRBD1 on 6 matching bases. Germline-derived CDR1 and CDR2 are DFQATT and SNEGSKA (reference sequence). This CDR3 has 13 amino acids. V lost 6 bases to trimming and J lost 5 bases, with 13 bases between them. CDR3 in amino acids: CSAAAQGNEKLFF. The CDR3 coding sequence is TGCAGTGCGGCCGCACAGGGCAATGAAAAACTGTTTTTT.

In its sample, this clonotype was seen many times. The V and J genes are TRBV10-3 and TRBJ2-2; no clear D gene. Deletions cut 7 bases from V and 3 bases from J, with 15 bases between. CDR3 size: 15 residues. Germline values: CDR1 ENHRY, CDR2 SYGVKD. For the CDR3, the DNA is TGTGCCATCACGAATGTTGCGGCGGACACCGGGGAGCTGTTTTTT. It encodes CAITNVAADTGELFF.

This clonotype appeared many times. This chain uses TRBV5-1 with TRBJ2-2, with 7 bases lining up with TRBD2. Germline loops: CDR1 SGHRS, CDR2 YFSETQ. Unmatched junction bases numbered 13, after V lost 7 bases and J lost 1 base. This CDR3 region has 17 residues. CDR3 DNA: TGCGCCAGCTGCTGGAGCCCTAGCGGCTTGAACACCGGGGAGCTGTTTTTT. This encodes CASCWSPSGLNTGELFF.

In this sample, this clonotype turned up many times. The chain uses TRBV4-2 and TRBJ1-4; no clear D. The length of the CDR3 is 15 residues. Per germline, CDR1 LGHNA and CDR2 YNFKEQ. Trimming took 1 base from V and 0 from J, leaving 6 bases between them. The DNA of the CDR3 is TGTGCCAGCAGCCAAGTAGGCACAACTAATGAAAAACTGTTTTTT. Translated, it gives CASSQVGTTNEKLFF.

This clonotype was detected ten times or more. CDR3 protein: CASSLNGPHYEQYF. The CDR3 DNA follows: TGTGCCAGCAGCTTAAACGGTCCCCACTACGAGCAGTACTTC. This chain joins TRBV11-2 and TRBJ2-7; D call uncertain. Looked up from germline, CDR1 is SGHAT and CDR2 is FQNNGV. The CDR3 totals 14 residues. The V end was cut by 2 bases, the J end by 3 bases, with 11 bases between.

This clonotype was picked up many times. This sequence joins TRBV5-1 and TRBJ2-2, with 11 nucleotides matching TRBD2. Trimming cost V 2 bases and J 2 bases; bases outside gene matches: 11. From germline, CDR1 is SGHRS and CDR2 YFSETQ. The CDR3 spans 19 residues. The CDR3 region has the DNA TGCGCCAGCAGCTTACCACTAACTAGCGGGGGATCAAACACCGGGGAGCTGTTTTTT. This sequence encodes CASSLPLTSGGSNTGELFF.

This clonotype was picked up many times. This chain links TRBV7-2 with TRBJ2-1, with 7 bases aligning to TRBD2. Germline assignment: CDR1 SGHTA and CDR2 FQGNSA. V dropped 4 bases and J dropped 4; count of bases not matched to a gene: 7. The CDR3 has 15 amino acids. CDR3 amino acids: CASSWDYQIYNEQFF. Written as DNA, the CDR3 is TGTGCCAGCAGCTGGGACTACCAAATATACAATGAGCAGTTCTTC.

Written as DNA, the CDR3 is TGTGCCAGCACTAATTGGTTTCCCGTGTGCGACAATGAGCAGTTCTTC. It specifies CASTNWFPVCDNEQFF. V usage is TRBV6-5 and J usage is TRBJ2-1; no reliable D call. This CDR3 is 16 amino acids long. Germline CDR1 is MNHEY and CDR2 is SVGAGI. V shed 7 bases and J shed 5 bases, with 21 bases lying between them.